What follows is one T cell receptor (beta chain) and its context. Its antigen is still unknown. MiXCR, applied by TCRdb to the 5' RACE reads, yields one record per CDR3 protein. The sample yields around 420,000 distinct CDR3 sequences, more than 20% seen once. The sample is drawn from a study of T-cell memory formation after mild COVID-19. Background on the study: There were largely donor-specific TCR clusters. Whole-study findings and limits: The SARS-CoV-2 specificity of second-wave clones reaching peak at day 37 remained unverified. Contracting clones from day 15 to 85 showed balanced CD4/CD8; later expanders favored CD4+.

The CDR3 is made up of 17 amino acids. V lost 0 bases, J lost 3 bases, and 4 bases stayed unmatched. Germline lookup yields CDR1 SGHRS and CDR2 YFSETQ. Specimen: PBMCs or a T cell subset sorted from them (not recorded which). V gene TRBV5-1 combines with J gene TRBJ2-1, with 12 bases fitting TRBD2. This receptor was identified in an adult woman who had mild COVID-19 (a few samples of this study predate the infection). Cell type and time point are not known. This CDR3 is CASSLGTTSGSYNEQFF. The CDR3 coding sequence is TGCGCCAGCAGCTTGGGGACGACTAGCGGGAGCTACAATGAGCAGTTCTTC.